These 31 T cell receptor beta chains share one sample of origin, sequenced in a study of T cell responses to AZD1222 COVID-19 vaccine. Assay used: immunoSEQ multiplex PCR; TCRdb lists only in-frame clones, some missing. Among roughly 98,000 clones listed, about nine tenths were seen once. Here the sequenced sample was peripheral blood, taken 28 days after the second AZD1222 dose. The source of these receptors is an adult who received the AZD1222 COVID-19 vaccine.

The chain links TRBV6-5 to TRBJ2-1, with a tentative D call TRBD2 (5 bases). Germline CDR1 reads MNHEY; CDR2 reads SVGAGI. The CDR3 runs 11 residues. Between the trimmed V and J ends, which lost 6 bases and 7 bases, there was a span of 7 bases. The CDR3 is CASRTRNEQFF. Written as DNA, the CDR3 is TGTGCCAGCAGAACTAGGAATGAGCAGTTCTTC.

The J gene is TRBJ1-1, the V gene TRBV29-1; no clear D gene. The germline gives CDR1 SQVTM, CDR2 ANQGSEA. V lost 4 bases, J lost 0 bases, and 9 bases lay in between. The CDR3 contains 13 residues. CDR3 sequence reads: CSVAIALNTEAFF. For the CDR3, the DNA is TGCAGCGTTGCAATCGCCTTGAACACTGAAGCTTTCTTT.

The chain recombines TRBV4-1 with TRBJ2-5, with 8 positions matching TRBD1. V lost 9 bases and J lost 5; bases outside the gene matches: 11. The CDR3 sequence is 14 residues long. In germline, CDR1 is MGHRA, CDR2 YSYEKL. The CDR3 DNA sequence: TGCGCCAGTAAGATGACAGGGGCCCACGAGACCCAGTACTTC. Translation: CASKMTGAHETQYF.

The rearrangement joins TRBV28 to TRBJ2-2; D possibly matches TRBD1 or TRBD2 (5 bases each). The V end lost 2 bases, the J end lost 1 base, and 5 bases lay between the germline ends. This CDR3 region has 14 residues. Germline CDR1 MDHEN, CDR2 SYDVKM. The CDR3 DNA reads TGTGCCAGCAGTTTAGGGGGGAACACCGGGGAGCTGTTTTTT. It is translated as CASSLGGNTGELFF.

CDR3 bases: TGTGCCAGCAGTCAGATAGACAGTCCTCAGCCCCAGCATTTT. This encodes CASSQIDSPQPQHF. The gene calls are TRBV28 and TRBJ1-5; TRBD1 is a possible D gene (5 bases). The CDR3 length is 14 residues. V was shortened by 5 bases and J by 6 bases, with 14 bases between the two germline ends. Per the germline V gene, CDR1 is MDHEN and CDR2 is SYDVKM. Full variable domain (rest looked up from reference TRBV28 and TRBJ1-5): DVKVTQSSRYLVKRTGEKVFLECVQDMDHENMFWYRQDPGLGLRLIYFSYDVKMKEKGDIPEGYSVSREKKERFSLILESASTNQTSMYLCASSQIDSPQPQHFGDGTRLSIL.

The CDR3 region has the DNA TGTGCCAGCAGCCCCCAAGGACAGGGCTTCGGGGAGCTGTTTTTT. Its translation is CASSPQGQGFGELFF. This chain uses TRBV7-6 with TRBJ2-2; TRBD1 matches 8 bases. From germline, CDR1 is SGHVS and CDR2 FNYEAQ. With V trimmed by 5 bases and J by 7 bases, 9 bases remained unmatched. The CDR3 contains 15 residues.

The gene calls are TRBV7-9 and TRBJ1-1, with a weak D call TRBD1 (6 bases). The V end was cut by 5 bases, the J end by 1 base, with 8 bases between. The V gene's germline CDR1 is SEHNR and CDR2 FQNEAQ (reference sequence). The CDR3 has 13 amino acids. The CDR3 nucleotides are TGTGCCAGCAGCCGAGGGGGGAACACTGAAGCTTTCTTT. It translates to CASSRGGNTEAFF.

In DNA form, the CDR3 reads TGTGCCACCAGCAGAGCACAGCGGGAGGGGGCAGATACGCAGTATTTT. It codes for CATSRAQREGADTQYF. V is TRBV15 and J is TRBJ2-3; 10 bases match TRBD2. The CDR3 consists of 16 residues. The ends lost 1 base at V and 4 bases at J; junction bases unmatched: 5. CDR1 and CDR2 from the germline V gene are LNHNV and YYDKDF (reference sequence).

The rearrangement joins TRBV20-1 to TRBJ2-1; TRBD2 matches at 12 bases. The germline V gene encodes CDR1 DFQATT and CDR2 SNEGSKA (reference sequence). The CDR3 spans 15 residues. The trim removed 3 bases at V and 9 bases at J, leaving 9 bases unmatched. For the CDR3, the DNA is TGCAGTGCTAGTAGTTGGACTAGCGGGACTCCTGAGCAGTTCTTC. Translating it yields CSASSWTSGTPEQFF.

As DNA, the CDR3 is TGTGCCAGCAGCTTCCAGGGAACCTCTGGAAACACCATATATTTT. Encoded protein: CASSFQGTSGNTIYF. The gene calls are TRBV7-9 and TRBJ1-3, with D perhaps TRBD1 (5 bases). V lost 3 bases to trimming and J lost 0 bases, with 9 bases between them. This CDR3 contains 15 residues. CDR1 and CDR2 from the germline V gene are SEHNR and FQNEAQ (reference sequence).

The CDR3 region has the DNA TGCAGCGTGGGGACAGGAAATTATGGCTACACCTTC. Protein: CSVGTGNYGYTF. The V gene is TRBV29-1, the J gene TRBJ1-2; 8 bases match TRBD1. The CDR3 contains 12 residues. V dropped 6 bases and J dropped 5; count of bases not matched to a gene: 5. The germline CDR1 and CDR2 sequences are SQVTM and ANQGSEA.

The chain employs TRBV29-1 and TRBJ1-4; TRBD1 might be the D (6 bases). Germline V lookup: CDR1 SQVTM, CDR2 ANQGSEA. V shed 4 bases and J shed 6 bases, with 15 bases lying between them. The CDR3 is 14 residues long. The CDR3 nucleotides read TGCAGCGTTGCTGGGGGGGCGAATTATGAAAAACTGTTTTTT. It codes for CSVAGGANYEKLFF.

The chain combines TRBV30 with TRBJ1-1; 7 nucleotides align to TRBD1. Germline V gene lookup returns CDR1 GTSNPN and CDR2 SVGIG (reference sequence). This CDR3 region has 13 residues. V dropped 5 bases and J dropped 1; count of bases not matched to a gene: 4. The CDR3 DNA follows: TGTGCCTGGTCAGGGGGGCGGAACACTGAAGCTTTCTTT. This gives the protein CAWSGGRNTEAFF.

The genes are TRBV19 and TRBJ2-3; 11 bases line up with TRBD2. With 6 bases clipped from V and 4 bases from J, the junction kept 6 bases outside the gene matches. Germline V gene data show CDR1 as LNHDA and CDR2 as SQIVND (reference sequence). There are 15 residues in the CDR3. Here the CDR3 DNA reads TGTGCCAGTAGGACTAGCGGGATAGGCCCAGATACGCAGTATTTT. This translates into CASRTSGIGPDTQYF.

This clone occurred a few times. The chain employs TRBV5-1 and TRBJ2-1; TRBD2 matches 8 bases. Germline CDR1 and CDR2: SGHRS and YFSETQ. The CDR3 runs to 16 residues. The V gene end was trimmed by 2 bases and the J gene end by 3 bases; junction bases not matched to a gene: 7. The CDR3 sequence: CASSFGRAGDYNEQFF. In DNA form, the CDR3 reads TGCGCCAGCAGCTTCGGTCGAGCGGGAGACTACAATGAGCAGTTCTTC.

The chain is built from TRBV28 and TRBJ1-6; weak D call: TRBD1 (5 bases). V was trimmed by 6 bases and J by 7 bases, leaving 13 bases between them. CDR3 length equals 14 residues. Germline CDR1 reads MDHEN; CDR2 reads SYDVKM. In DNA, the CDR3 is TGTGCCAGCAGGGCAGGGAGTTGGAATTCACCCCTCCACTTT. This encodes CASRAGSWNSPLHF.

The chain is built from TRBV5-3 and TRBJ2-7; D might be TRBD2 (6 bases). TRBV5-3 falls under the ORF class, with uncertain function. This CDR3 is 13 amino acids long. With 0 bases removed from V and 5 bases from J, the gap between germline ends came to 9 bases. The CDR3 protein is CARSLGREDEQYF. For the CDR3, the DNA is TGTGCCAGAAGCTTGGGCAGGGAGGACGAGCAGTACTTC.

The rearrangement links TRBV7-9 to TRBJ1-5, with 7 positions matching TRBD1. Germline assignment: CDR1 SEHNR and CDR2 FQNEAQ (reference sequence). The CDR3 has 15 residues. Trimming took 4 bases from V and 3 from J; bases not matched to a gene: 6. As DNA, the CDR3 is TGTGCCAGCAGCTCTGGGGGGACAGACAATCAGCCCCAGCATTTT. Translated: CASSSGGTDNQPQHF.

The chain has TRBV7-8 and TRBJ2-1, with D hard to call. V lost 0 bases and J lost 9, with 18 bases in between. The germline gives CDR1 SGHVS, CDR2 FQNEAQ. The CDR3 loop spans 16 amino acids. The CDR3 bases are TGTGCCAGCAGCTTAGCGTTGGGAAGGGTGGTCAGTGAGCAGTTCTTC. This translates into CASSLALGRVVSEQFF. The full variable domain, completed using reference TRBV7-8 and TRBJ2-1, is GAGVSQSPRYKVAKRGQDVALRCDPISGHVSLFWYQQALGQGPEFLTYFQNEAQLDKSGLPSDRFFAERPEGSVSTLKIQRTQQEDSAVYLCASSLALGRVVSEQFFGPGTRLTVL.

This chain links TRBV5-1 with TRBJ2-3; the match to TRBD1 covers 8 bases. Germline CDR1 SGHRS, CDR2 YFSETQ. V dropped 4 bases and J dropped 2; count of bases not matched to a gene: 6. The CDR3 consists of 15 residues. The CDR3 DNA follows: TGCGCCAGCAGCAGTAGGACAGGGTCCACAGATACGCAGTATTTT. Its protein is CASSSRTGSTDTQYF.

This chain joins TRBV29-1 and TRBJ1-4, with unresolved D. This CDR3 spans 11 amino acids. Trimming pared 2 bases from V and 8 bases from J, leaving 6 bases between. Per the germline V gene, CDR1 is SQVTM and CDR2 is ANQGSEA. CDR3 amino acids: CSVELGEKLFF. CDR3 coding DNA: TGCAGCGTTGAACTAGGGGAAAAACTGTTTTTT.

This sequence joins TRBV6-6 and TRBJ1-5; the match to TRBD1 covers 7 bases. V was clipped by 6 bases and J by 4 bases; unmatched bases: 9. The CDR3 is 15 amino acids. Germline V gives CDR1 MNHNY, CDR2 SVGAGI (reference sequence). As DNA, the CDR3 is TGTGCCAGCAGGGAAGACAGGGTAGGAAATCAGCCCCAGCATTTT. Amino acids: CASREDRVGNQPQHF.

This chain uses TRBV5-6 with TRBJ1-2; the D gene is possibly TRBD1 (5 bases). V was clipped by 6 bases and J by 10 bases, with 16 bases between them. CDR3 length: 12 amino acids. The germline V gene has CDR1 SGHDT and CDR2 YYEEEE. The CDR3 DNA reads TGTGCCAGCACCCGGGGGGGAATAGTCTACACCTTC. This sequence encodes CASTRGGIVYTF.

The gene calls are TRBV28 and TRBJ2-1; no clear D. The length of the CDR3 is 16 residues. Germline loops: CDR1 MDHEN, CDR2 SYDVKM. Trimming left V 6 bases short and J 10 bases short, with 25 bases between. CDR3 sequence (DNA): TGTGCCAGCAGCCGACCCTCGGCGACCTCGGTCGGGGAGCAGTTCTTC. As protein: CASSRPSATSVGEQFF.

This chain links TRBV27 with TRBJ2-2; maybe TRBD2 (6 bases). The length of the CDR3 is 14 residues. V was shortened by 6 bases and J by 6 bases, with 14 bases between the two germline ends. Germline values: CDR1 MNHEY, CDR2 SMNVEV (reference sequence). CDR3 in amino acids: CASSFLAKAGELFF. The CDR3 bases are TGTGCCAGCAGCTTTCTAGCGAAAGCCGGGGAGCTGTTTTTT.

J is TRBJ2-7 and V is TRBV5-4; 7 positions agree with TRBD1. Germline CDR1 and CDR2: SGHNT and YYREEE (reference sequence). Trimming removed 4 bases from V and 2 bases from J; junction bases left unmatched: 6. The CDR3 has 14 residues. The DNA of the CDR3 is TGTGCCAGCAGCCAAGACAGGGAAACCTACGAGCAGTACTTC. Translated: CASSQDRETYEQYF.

V gene TRBV7-2 combines with J gene TRBJ2-5; 8 positions match TRBD2. This CDR3 is built from 14 residues. Per germline, CDR1 SGHTA and CDR2 FQGNSA. Trimming cost V 4 bases and J 5 bases; bases outside gene matches: 6. The CDR3 DNA follows: TGTGCCAGCAGCTCTAGACCGGGAGGGGAGACCCAGTACTTC. It yields the protein CASSSRPGGETQYF.

This chain connects TRBV7-9 to TRBJ2-7; no firm D call. The ends were cut back, 7 bases at V and 7 bases at J, with 11 bases in the middle. The germline gives CDR1 SEHNR, CDR2 FQNEAQ (reference sequence). This CDR3 is 11 amino acids long. The CDR3 region is CASTSSGEQYF. The CDR3 bases are TGTGCCAGCACCTCGTCCGGGGAGCAGTACTTC.

In its sample, this clone was seen once. The chain is built from TRBV28 and TRBJ1-1; D is unclear. The CDR3 is made up of 15 amino acids. The germline V gene has CDR1 MDHEN and CDR2 SYDVKM. Trimming left V 7 bases short and J 1 base short, with 16 bases between. CDR3 nucleotides: TGTGCCAGCACCCCCAGTCGGGGAGCGAACACTGAAGCTTTCTTT. Protein: CASTPSRGANTEAFF.

The genes are TRBV7-6 and TRBJ2-3; 9 bases line up with TRBD2. V dropped 2 bases and J dropped 5; count of bases not matched to a gene: 8. Germline loops: CDR1 SGHVS, CDR2 FNYEAQ. CDR3 length equals 16 residues. CDR3 coding DNA: TGTGCCAGCAGCTTAAGGTCTAGCGGGACGGGAGATACGCAGTATTTT. Translation: CASSLRSSGTGDTQYF.

The chain combines TRBV19 with TRBJ2-1; 11 bases align to TRBD2. CDR1 is LNHDA and CDR2 is SQIVND in the germline V gene (reference sequence). This CDR3 has 17 amino acids. The J segment lost 6 bases and the V segment lost 1 base, leaving 8 bases of the junction unmatched. In DNA form, the CDR3 reads TGTGCCAGTAGTATAGGACCTAGCGGGAGGTTCTCCAATGAGCAGTTCTTC. Residues: CASSIGPSGRFSNEQFF. The complete variable domain, with remaining parts taken from reference TRBV19 and TRBJ2-1, reads DGGITQSPKYLFRKEGQNVTLSCEQNLNHDAMYWYRQDPGQGLRLIYYSQIVNDFQKGDIAEGYSVSREKKESFPLTVTSAQKNPTAFYLCASSIGPSGRFSNEQFFGPGTRLTVL.